The 15 T cell receptor beta chains below all came from one sample that was sequenced in a study of T-cell reconstitution after alpha-beta-depleted transplantation in children. A library of TCRbeta sequences, prepared with unique molecular identifiers, was generated. Each CDR3 protein is one row after TCRdb ran MiXCR on the PCR reads. There are some 500,000 distinct CDR3 sequences in the sample; around 16% occur only once, and 2.5% to 3.5% lies in the top ten. Specimen: PBMCs from the stem cell graft donor, collected from the stem cell graft. These TCRs come from a human donor who donated a stem cell graft to a child with acute lymphoblastic leukemia.

The chain has TRBV27 and TRBJ2-1; 14 bases fit TRBD2. This CDR3 comprises 18 residues. Trimming cost V 0 bases and J 2 bases; bases outside gene matches: 3. Per the germline V gene, CDR1 is MNHEY and CDR2 is SMNVEV (reference sequence). CDR3 sequence: CASSLSRTSGRPYNEQFF. Here the CDR3 DNA reads TGTGCCAGCAGTTTATCCCGGACTAGCGGGAGGCCCTACAATGAGCAGTTCTTC.

The V and J genes are TRBV5-1 and TRBJ2-1, with D uncertain. V was pared by 5 bases and J by 0 bases, with 12 bases between. CDR1 is SGHRS and CDR2 is YFSETQ in the germline V gene. This CDR3 has 15 residues. The CDR3 spells CASRATVASYNEQFF. DNA for the CDR3: TGCGCCAGCAGGGCCACAGTTGCCTCCTACAATGAGCAGTTCTTC.

V gene TRBV5-5 combines with J gene TRBJ1-1; no definite D call. Per the germline V gene, CDR1 is SGHKS and CDR2 is YYEKEE (reference sequence). The CDR3 totals 16 residues. Trimming removed 1 base at V and 4 bases at J, with 17 bases between. CDR3 sequence: CASSLRTPVRSTEAFF. CDR3 DNA: TGTGCCAGCAGCTTGCGGACGCCCGTCCGGAGCACTGAAGCTTTCTTT. The complete variable domain, with remaining parts taken from reference TRBV5-5 and TRBJ1-1, reads DAGVTQSPTHLIKTRGQQVTLRCSPISGHKSVSWYQQVLGQGPQFIFQYYEKEERGRGNFPDRFSARQFPNYSSELNVNALLLGDSALYLCASSLRTPVRSTEAFFGQGTRLTVV.

This clonotype has just one count. J is TRBJ2-1 and V is TRBV11-2; TRBD2 matches at 9 bases. Germline V gene sequence: CDR1 SGHAT, CDR2 FQNNGV. With 3 bases clipped from V and 0 bases from J, the junction kept 12 bases outside the gene matches. The CDR3 runs 19 residues. The CDR3 bases are TGTGCCAGCAGCTTGGGGGATAGGCTAGCGGGACCCTCCTACAATGAGCAGTTCTTC. Its protein is CASSLGDRLAGPSYNEQFF.

The CDR3 loop reads CASSAFYEAFF. In DNA, the CDR3 is TGTGCCAGCAGTGCCTTCTATGAAGCTTTCTTT. V is TRBV12-3 or TRBV12-4 and J is TRBJ1-1; no definite D call. There are 11 residues in the CDR3. V shed 5 bases and J shed 7 bases, with 8 bases lying between them.

Ten or more counts support this clonotype. Sequence at one end of the junction differs from germline and may be a read error. Here the CDR3 DNA reads TGCGCCAGCAGCTTGGGTGGAGCAACTAATGAAAAACTGTTTTTT. Translating it yields CASSLGGATNEKLFF. This rearrangement joins TRBV12-3 or TRBV12-4 to TRBJ1-4; unclear D gene. The CDR3 contains 15 residues.

V usage is TRBV7-2 and J usage is TRBJ2-1; tentative D call: TRBD1 (5 bases). This CDR3 is 13 amino acids long. Looked up from germline, CDR1 is SGHTA and CDR2 is FQGNSA. Trimming shortened V by 4 bases and J by 13 bases, and 17 bases separated the two germline ends. The CDR3 loop is CASSSVQGPQQFF. The CDR3 nucleotides are TGTGCCAGCAGCTCCGTCCAGGGCCCCCAACAGTTCTTC.

The V call is TRBV18, the J call TRBJ2-5; maybe TRBD2 (5 bases). The V end lost 0 bases, the J end lost 1 base, and 15 bases lay between the germline ends. Germline assignment: CDR1 KGHSH and CDR2 LQKENI. The CDR3 is 17 amino acids. CDR3 coding DNA: TGTGCCAGCTCACCACCGGGGAGACGGGCGCTCCAAGAGACCCAGTACTTC. Residues: CASSPPGRRALQETQYF.

The V call is TRBV5-1, the J call TRBJ2-5; 12 bases map to TRBD1. Germline loops: CDR1 SGHRS, CDR2 YFSETQ. CDR3 length equals 17 residues. The junction had 5 bases not matched to a gene; V was cut back by 0 bases and J by 2 bases. The CDR3 DNA reads as TGCGCCAGCAGCTTGGGCCCGGGACAGGGGGCTCAAGAGACCCAGTACTTC. Encoded protein: CASSLGPGQGAQETQYF. Using reference TRBV5-1 and TRBJ2-5 for the parts outside the CDR3, the full variable domain is KAGVTQTPRYLIKTRGQQVTLSCSPISGHRSVSWYQQTPGQGLQFLFEYFSETQRNKGNFPGRFSGRQFSNSRSEMNVSTLELGDSALYLCASSLGPGQGAQETQYFGPGTRLLVL.

This clonotype was seen only a few times. The rearrangement uses TRBV4-1 and TRBJ2-7; D may be TRBD1 (6 bases). Germline V gives CDR1 MGHRA, CDR2 YSYEKL. Between the trimmed V and J ends, which lost 4 bases and 3 bases, there was a span of 19 bases. The CDR3 has 16 amino acids. CDR3 bases: TGCGCCAGCAGCCCCATTACGGGACAAAAGTACTACGAGCAGTACTTC. Residues: CASSPITGQKYYEQYF.

The rearrangement links TRBV12-3 or TRBV12-4 to TRBJ2-1; 8 bases agree with TRBD2. CDR3 length: 14 residues. V trimming: 1 base; J trimming: 8 bases; junction bases outside the gene matches: 4. The DNA of the CDR3 is TGTGCCAGCAGTTTAGACGGGACTAGATATGAGCAGTTCTTC. The encoded protein is CASSLDGTRYEQFF.

This rearrangement joins TRBV29-1 to TRBJ1-1; unclear D gene. The CDR3 totals 13 residues. Germline V gene lookup returns CDR1 SQVTM and CDR2 ANQGSEA. V lost 4 bases and J lost 5, with 14 bases in between. CDR3 coding DNA: TGCAGCGTTGCTTCCCCGAGGGCTACTGAAGCTTTCTTT. Its protein is CSVASPRATEAFF.

This clonotype has only a few counts. The V gene is TRBV18, the J gene TRBJ2-7; no definite D call. V was trimmed by 2 bases and J by 6 bases, leaving 11 bases between them. This CDR3 region has 13 residues. CDR1 KGHSH and CDR2 LQKENI come from the germline V gene. Here the CDR3 DNA reads TGTGCCAGCTCACCAAGGCCAGCCCGCGAGCAGTACTTC. Amino acids: CASSPRPAREQYF.

This clonotype was observed a handful of times. The chain uses TRBV7-2 and TRBJ2-1; 7 bases map to TRBD2. Germline CDR1 SGHTA, CDR2 FQGNSA. CDR3 size: 16 residues. Trimming at V came to 1 base and at J to 5 bases, leaving 8 bases not matched to a gene. The CDR3 here is CASSLVSSGRNNEQFF. The CDR3 region has the DNA TGTGCCAGCAGCTTAGTAAGTAGCGGGCGGAACAATGAGCAGTTCTTC.

The gene calls are TRBV5-1 and TRBJ1-1; no firm D call. This CDR3 region has 14 residues. The V end lost 4 bases, the J end lost 0 bases, and 10 bases lay between the germline ends. CDR1 is SGHRS and CDR2 is YFSETQ in the germline V gene. The CDR3 region has the DNA TGCGCCAGCAGCCCAACACCGATGAACACTGAAGCTTTCTTT. It is translated as CASSPTPMNTEAFF.